These T cell receptor beta chains were read from a single sample in a study of cytomegalovirus exposure and HLA in healthy donors. Profiling relied on immunoSEQ multiplex PCR, and the TCRdb table lists in-frame clones only, not all of them. The table has roughly 120,000 clones, less than 20% seen once; the top ten hold 1.9%. The sequenced sample was PBMCs. These receptor sequences come from a woman under 30 in good health and CMV-seronegative. The CDR3 runs from the conserved cysteine through the conserved F or W.

TRBJ2-7 | TRBV25-1 | 14 | CASSSGTGVYEQYF
TRBJ1-1 | TRBV7-6 | 18 | CASSTYPRGRSGNTEAFF
TRBJ1-3 | TRBV27 | 13 | CASGPGQENTIYF
TRBJ2-3 | TRBV4-2 | 16 | CASSQGESSGRDTQYF
TRBJ1-2 | TRBV5-1 | 14 | CASSRDSRYYGYTF
TRBJ2-7 | TRBV6-4 | 17 | CASSDSQTTGQGIEQYF
TRBJ2-5 | TRBV6-6 | 15 | CASSYLDRFQETQYF
TRBJ2-3 | TRBV7-9 | 16 | CASSLGTSLPTDTQYF
TRBJ2-1 | TRBV5-4 | 15 | CASSKNSGVGNEQFF
TRBJ2-4 | TRBV5-1 | 14 | CASSPGGRGDIQYF
TRBJ2-1 | TRBV4-2 | 15 | CASSQEGTSENEQFF
TRBJ1-5 | TRBV6-1 | 13 | CATLGGSRQPQHF
TRBJ2-7 | TRBV30 | 13 | CAWSVGQGNEQYF
TRBJ2-3 | TRBV18 | 14 | CASSPQGFTDTQYF